What follows are 30 T cell receptor beta chains derived from one specimen sequenced in a study of cytomegalovirus exposure and HLA in healthy donors (dated by TCRdb to about 2017). Libraries were built with the immunoSEQ multiplex PCR assay. The immuneACCESS repertoire file appears here via TCRdb, limited to in-frame rearrangements. These files lack a portion of the clones; in checked studies, under half of the deficit traces to unresolved V genes, and the cause of the others is not known. Across this sample there are more than 140,000 clones, with around 90% seen only once. 2.5% to 4% of the sample lies in the top ten. Sequencing used PBMCs. These receptors all come from a woman aged 18-29 years in good health and CMV-seropositive.

The rearrangement joins TRBV19 to TRBJ2-7; 9 bases line up with TRBD2. V was pared by 5 bases and J by 0 bases, with 5 bases of the junction left unmatched. Germline CDR1 and CDR2: LNHDA and SQIVND (reference sequence). CDR3 size: 15 residues. The CDR3 spells CASSPLAGASYEQYF. The DNA for the CDR3 is TGTGCCAGTAGTCCGTTAGCGGGGGCCTCCTACGAGCAGTACTTC.

This sequence joins TRBV21-1 and TRBJ1-5. TRBV21-1 is a pseudogene. This CDR3 is built from 15 residues. The chain's CDR3 is CASSKRIAWCQPQHF. CDR3 in DNA: TGTGCCAGCAGCAAGAGAATAGCTTGGTGTCAGCCCCAGCATTTT.

The table lists this clone with a few counts. The rearrangement uses TRBV27 and TRBJ2-1; 9 bases are a match to TRBD2. The V gene end was trimmed by 5 bases and the J gene end by 0 bases; junction bases not matched to a gene: 2. CDR3 length: 15 residues. In germline, CDR1 is MNHEY, CDR2 SMNVEV (reference sequence). CDR3 nucleotides: TGTGCCAGCAGTGGTAGCGGGAGCTCCTACAATGAGCAGTTCTTC. It is translated as CASSGSGSSYNEQFF.

The J gene is TRBJ2-1, the V gene TRBV19; 10 nucleotides line up with TRBD1. CDR3 length: 17 amino acids. CDR1 and CDR2 (germline): LNHDA, SQIVND (reference sequence). The ends lost 10 bases at V and 4 bases at J; junction bases unmatched: 16. In DNA, the CDR3 is TGTGCCACCCGAATGAAGATCGGGACAGGGGTATACAATGAGCAGTTCTTC. Translating it yields CATRMKIGTGVYNEQFF.

The genes are TRBV28 and TRBJ2-5; D unclear. The CDR3 has 14 amino acids. Germline lookup yields CDR1 MDHEN and CDR2 SYDVKM. Between the trimmed V and J ends, which lost 5 bases and 5 bases, there was a span of 15 bases. CDR3 nucleotide sequence: TGTGCCAGCAGTCCCCCTCCGTCACGGGAGACCCAGTACTTC. It is translated as CASSPPPSRETQYF.

The chain employs TRBV7-2 and TRBJ1-1, with a tentative D call TRBD1 (5 bases). This CDR3 comprises 14 residues. CDR1 and CDR2 from the germline V gene are SGHTA and FQGNSA. V lost 3 bases and J lost 6, with 14 bases in between. The CDR3 sequence is CASSLVVGGAEAFF. The CDR3 bases are TGTGCCAGCAGCTTGGTAGTGGGAGGGGCTGAAGCTTTCTTT.

In DNA form, the CDR3 reads TGCGCCAGCAGCCAAGAATGGGGTGCGGGAGTCAGAACAGATACGCAGTATTTT. This translates into CASSQEWGAGVRTDTQYF. V and J are TRBV4-3 and TRBJ2-3, with 7 bases matching TRBD2. V trimming: 0 bases; J trimming: 3 bases; junction bases outside the gene matches: 12. This CDR3 comprises 18 residues. CDR1 and CDR2 (germline): LGHNA, YSLEER.

The chain uses TRBV4-3 and TRBJ1-1; D possibly corresponds to TRBD1 (6 bases). This CDR3 spans 20 amino acids. With 0 bases removed from V and 0 bases from J, the gap between germline ends came to 23 bases. CDR1 is LGHNA and CDR2 is YSLEER in the germline V gene. As DNA, the CDR3 is TGCGCCAGCAGCCAAGAGGTCGCCATAGGACAGTTGGGGGTGAACACTGAAGCTTTCTTT. Translation gives CASSQEVAIGQLGVNTEAFF.

The gene calls are TRBV5-6 and TRBJ1-3, with D possibly TRBD1 on 5 matching bases. The germline CDR1 and CDR2 sequences are SGHDT and YYEEEE. V was pared by 0 bases and J by 0 bases, with 10 bases between. The CDR3 length is 16 residues. CDR3 bases: TGTGCCAGCAGCTTGGCCGTGACAGACTCTGGAAACACCATATATTTT. This gives the protein CASSLAVTDSGNTIYF.

The V gene is TRBV2, the J gene TRBJ2-2, with D unresolved. Looked up from germline, CDR1 is SNHLY and CDR2 is FYNNEI. V lost 5 bases and J lost 6, with 16 bases in between. This CDR3 is 15 amino acids long. The CDR3 spells CASSRSGSSAGELFF. CDR3 in DNA: TGTGCCAGCAGTCGGTCAGGTTCCTCAGCCGGGGAGCTGTTTTTT. Looking up the rest from reference TRBV2 and TRBJ2-2 gives the full variable domain: EPEVTQTPSHQVTQMGQEVILRCVPISNHLYFYWYRQILGQKVEFLVSFYNNEISEKSEIFDDQFSVERPDGSNFTLKIRSTKLEDSAMYFCASSRSGSSAGELFFGEGSRLTVL.

The J gene is TRBJ2-5, the V gene TRBV30, with unresolved D. This CDR3 is 13 amino acids long. Trimming took off 0 bases at V and 5 bases at J, with 10 bases between the two ends. CDR1 and CDR2 from the germline V gene are GTSNPN and SVGIG (reference sequence). CDR3 residues: CAWSVRVRETQYF. In nucleotides, the CDR3 is TGTGCCTGGAGTGTACGAGTGAGGGAGACCCAGTACTTC. Supplemented by reference TRBV30 and TRBJ2-5, the full variable domain reads SQTIHQWPATLVQPVGSPLSLECTVEGTSNPNLYWYRQAAGRGLQLLFYSVGIGQISSEVPQNLSASRPQDRQFILSSKKLLLSDSGFYLCAWSVRVRETQYFGPGTRLLVL.

The J gene is TRBJ2-1, the V gene TRBV9; TRBD1 matches 7 bases. The CDR3 runs 16 residues. Germline V gene lookup returns CDR1 SGDLS and CDR2 YYNGEE. J gave up 7 bases and V 3 bases, and 13 bases lay outside the gene matches. The CDR3 reads CASSAPGQLRGNEQFF. In nucleotides, the CDR3 is TGTGCCAGCAGCGCCCCGGGACAGCTAAGGGGGAATGAGCAGTTCTTC. The entire variable domain, with the rest obtained from reference TRBV9 and TRBJ2-1, is as follows: DSGVTQTPKHLITATGQRVTLRCSPRSGDLSVYWYQQSLDQGLQFLIQYYNGEERAKGNILERFSAQQFPDLHSELNLSSLELGDSALYFCASSAPGQLRGNEQFFGPGTRLTVL.

This chain connects TRBV6-5 to TRBJ2-3; 7 nucleotides align to TRBD2. Germline trimming cut 6 bases from V and 8 bases from J; bases unmatched to any gene: 8. The germline CDR1 and CDR2 sequences are MNHEY and SVGAGI. This CDR3 contains 13 residues. The CDR3 DNA follows: TGTGCCAGCAGACGGACTAGTGGAGGTACGCAGTATTTT. Encoded protein: CASRRTSGGTQYF.

The J gene is TRBJ1-2, the V gene TRBV6-1, with 7 nucleotides matching TRBD1. Trimming removed 3 bases from V and 10 bases from J; junction bases left unmatched: 14. Germline assignment: CDR1 MNHNS and CDR2 SASEGT. The CDR3 runs 15 residues. The CDR3 region is CASSEDPTTGDSYTF. The CDR3 DNA is TGTGCCAGCAGTGAGGACCCCACAACAGGGGATTCCTACACCTTC.

This rearrangement joins TRBV11-2 to TRBJ2-5; 7 positions match TRBD2. V trimming: 3 bases; J trimming: 1 base; junction bases outside the gene matches: 8. There are 16 residues in the CDR3. The germline V gene encodes CDR1 SGHAT and CDR2 FQNNGV. DNA for the CDR3: TGTGCCAGCAGCTTGACGGTGGGAGGGGCCCAAGAGACCCAGTACTTC. Amino acid sequence: CASSLTVGGAQETQYF.

The chain employs TRBV18 and TRBJ2-1, with TRBD2 matching 13 bases. Germline-derived CDR1 and CDR2 are KGHSH and LQKENI. V lost 3 bases to trimming and J lost 6 bases; unmatched junction nucleotides: 2. This CDR3 is built from 15 residues. This CDR3 reads CASSPWTSGSNEQFF. As DNA, the CDR3 is TGTGCCAGCTCACCTTGGACTAGCGGGAGCAATGAGCAGTTCTTC.

For the CDR3, the DNA is TGTGCCAGCAGCGTAGGGGCAGGGGTTACAGATACGCAGTATTTT. Its translation is CASSVGAGVTDTQYF. V and J are TRBV9 and TRBJ2-3; perhaps TRBD1 as D (6 bases). The CDR3 sequence is 15 residues long. Germline lookup yields CDR1 SGDLS and CDR2 YYNGEE. V lost 0 bases, J lost 3 bases, and 11 bases lay in between. The variable domain in full, with the rest retrieved from reference TRBV9 and TRBJ2-3, is DSGVTQTPKHLITATGQRVTLRCSPRSGDLSVYWYQQSLDQGLQFLIQYYNGEERAKGNILERFSAQQFPDLHSELNLSSLELGDSALYFCASSVGAGVTDTQYFGPGTRLTVL.

This chain joins TRBV5-1 and TRBJ2-1; the D gene is possibly TRBD1 (5 bases). This CDR3 spans 15 amino acids. The germline CDR1 and CDR2 sequences are SGHRS and YFSETQ. The V gene lost 4 bases and the J gene lost 11 bases, with 22 bases spanning the gap. In DNA, the CDR3 is TGCGCCAGCAGCCTGGGTAGGGGCTACAATGATAAGCAGTTCTTC. As protein: CASSLGRGYNDKQFF.

The chain joins TRBV11-3 to TRBJ2-5, with D uncertain. The CDR3 totals 13 residues. Trimming took off 1 base at V and 5 bases at J, with 8 bases between the two ends. The V gene's germline CDR1 is SGHNT and CDR2 YENEEA. CDR3 loop: CASSLGQRETQYF. CDR3 coding DNA: TGTGCCAGCAGCTTAGGGCAGAGGGAGACCCAGTACTTC. Full variable domain (missing parts from reference TRBV11-3 and TRBJ2-5): EAGVVQSPRYKIIEKKQPVAFWCNPISGHNTLYWYLQNLGQGPELLIRYENEEAVDDSQLPKDRFSAERLKGVDSTLKIQPAELGDSAVYLCASSLGQRETQYFGPGTRLLVL.

Here the CDR3 reads CSVGDSGLRGYTF. CDR3 nucleotide sequence: TGCAGCGTAGGGGACAGTGGTCTGAGGGGCTACACCTTC. The chain employs TRBV29-1 and TRBJ1-2; TRBD1 matches 7 bases. Germline CDR1 is SQVTM and CDR2 is ANQGSEA. Trimming at V came to 6 bases and at J to 8 bases, leaving 12 bases not matched to a gene. The CDR3 is 13 residues long.

This sequence joins TRBV7-8 and TRBJ2-7; maybe TRBD1 (5 bases). The CDR3 consists of 14 residues. Trimming took 5 bases from V and 0 from J, leaving 11 bases between them. CDR1 is SGHVS, CDR2 FQNEAQ, per germline. CDR3 sequence reads: CASSQGRLSYEQYF. The DNA for the CDR3 is TGTGCCAGCAGCCAGGGCCGTCTCTCCTACGAGCAGTACTTC. The variable domain in full, completed from reference TRBV7-8 and TRBJ2-7, reads GAGVSQSPRYKVAKRGQDVALRCDPISGHVSLFWYQQALGQGPEFLTYFQNEAQLDKSGLPSDRFFAERPEGSVSTLKIQRTQQEDSAVYLCASSQGRLSYEQYFGPGTRLTVT.

In DNA, the CDR3 is TGTGCCACCAGCAGACGAGAGACCCAGTACTTC. Residues: CATSRRETQYF. The V call is TRBV15, the J call TRBJ2-5; D gene unclear. Trimming removed 2 bases at V and 4 bases at J, with 2 bases between. This CDR3 contains 11 residues. Germline V gene data show CDR1 as LNHNV and CDR2 as YYDKDF (reference sequence).

The chain's CDR3 is CASSARQGAFRETQYF. Written as DNA, the CDR3 is TGTGCCAGCAGCGCAAGACAGGGGGCGTTTCGAGAGACCCAGTACTTC. J is TRBJ2-5 and V is TRBV5-4, with TRBD1 matching 10 bases. CDR1 and CDR2 from the germline V gene are SGHNT and YYREEE (reference sequence). CDR3 length equals 16 residues. The junction had 10 bases not matched to a gene; V was cut back by 4 bases and J by 4 bases.

The CDR3 DNA is TGTGCCAGCACCTCGGGACTAGCGCCCAACAATGAGCAGTTCTTC. This sequence encodes CASTSGLAPNNEQFF. J is TRBJ2-1 and V is TRBV27, with TRBD2 matching 10 bases. This CDR3 is 15 amino acids long. Germline CDR1 is MNHEY and CDR2 is SMNVEV (reference sequence). The V gene end was trimmed by 7 bases and the J gene end by 5 bases; junction bases not matched to a gene: 8.

The chain uses TRBV2 and TRBJ2-2, with 8 nucleotides matching TRBD2. Trimming at V came to 6 bases and at J to 5 bases, leaving 5 bases not matched to a gene. From germline, CDR1 is SNHLY and CDR2 FYNNEI. This CDR3 spans 14 amino acids. This CDR3 reads CASRREVRTGELFF. The CDR3 DNA is TGTGCCAGCAGGCGGGAGGTTAGGACCGGGGAGCTGTTTTTT. Looking up the rest from reference TRBV2 and TRBJ2-2 gives the full variable domain: EPEVTQTPSHQVTQMGQEVILRCVPISNHLYFYWYRQILGQKVEFLVSFYNNEISEKSEIFDDQFSVERPDGSNFTLKIRSTKLEDSAMYFCASRREVRTGELFFGEGSRLTVL.

The J gene is TRBJ2-7, the V gene TRBV29-1; 7 nucleotides align to TRBD1. The germline V gene encodes CDR1 SQVTM and CDR2 ANQGSEA. Trimming took 6 bases from V and 4 from J; bases not matched to a gene: 9. The CDR3 is 13 amino acids. CDR3 protein: CSVIRQGTYEQYF. DNA for the CDR3: TGCAGCGTCATAAGACAGGGCACTTACGAGCAGTACTTC.

This CDR3 reads CSSSGRGGDTQYF. The DNA of the CDR3 is TGCAGCTCCTCCGGCCGCGGCGGAGATACGCAGTATTTT. The rearrangement uses TRBV29-1 and TRBJ2-3; D is unresolved. V was pared by 8 bases and J by 5 bases, with 17 bases between. In germline, CDR1 is SQVTM, CDR2 ANQGSEA. The CDR3 is 13 residues long.

The J gene is TRBJ2-5, the V gene TRBV10-1, with D possibly being TRBD2 (5 bases). Trimming stripped 0 bases from V and 4 bases from J, with 9 bases between. Germline CDR1 and CDR2: WNHNN and SYGVQD (reference sequence). The length of the CDR3 is 14 residues. CDR3 bases: TGCGCCAGCAGTGAGTCGCCGGGATCAGAGACCCAGTACTTC. It yields the protein CASSESPGSETQYF.

The chain joins TRBV5-1 to TRBJ2-2; D call uncertain. V dropped 4 bases and J dropped 7 bases, with 14 bases sitting between them. From germline, CDR1 is SGHRS and CDR2 YFSETQ. The CDR3 runs 14 residues. CDR3 nucleotides: TGCGCCAGCAGCCGACTTCTCTCCGGCGGGGAGCTGTTTTTT. Protein product: CASSRLLSGGELFF. Filled out from reference TRBV5-1 and TRBJ2-2, the complete variable domain reads KAGVTQTPRYLIKTRGQQVTLSCSPISGHRSVSWYQQTPGQGLQFLFEYFSETQRNKGNFPGRFSGRQFSNSRSEMNVSTLELGDSALYLCASSRLLSGGELFFGEGSRLTVL.

V gene TRBV6-1 combines with J gene TRBJ1-2, with 7 bases aligning to TRBD1. Germline V gene sequence: CDR1 MNHNS, CDR2 SASEGT. There are 14 residues in the CDR3. Germline trimming cut 5 bases from V and 2 bases from J; bases unmatched to any gene: 5. This CDR3 reads CASSPQTGNYGYTF. The CDR3 DNA reads as TGTGCCAGCAGTCCCCAGACAGGGAACTATGGCTACACCTTC.